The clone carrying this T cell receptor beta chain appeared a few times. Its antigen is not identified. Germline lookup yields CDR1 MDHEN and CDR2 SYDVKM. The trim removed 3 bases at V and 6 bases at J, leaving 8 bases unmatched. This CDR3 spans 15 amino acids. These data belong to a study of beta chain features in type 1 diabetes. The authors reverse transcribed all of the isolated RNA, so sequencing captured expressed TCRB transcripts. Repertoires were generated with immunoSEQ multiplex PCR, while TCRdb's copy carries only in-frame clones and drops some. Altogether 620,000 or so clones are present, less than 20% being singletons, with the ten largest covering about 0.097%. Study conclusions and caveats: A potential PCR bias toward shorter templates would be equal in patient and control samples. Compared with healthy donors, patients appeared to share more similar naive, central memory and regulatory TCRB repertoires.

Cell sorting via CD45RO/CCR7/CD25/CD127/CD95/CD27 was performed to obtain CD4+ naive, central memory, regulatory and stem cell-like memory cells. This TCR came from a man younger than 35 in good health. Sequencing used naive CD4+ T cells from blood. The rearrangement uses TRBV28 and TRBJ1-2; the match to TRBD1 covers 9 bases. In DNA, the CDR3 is TGTGCCAGCAGTTTGGAGACACAGGGGGCGAATGGCTACACCTTC. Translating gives CASSLETQGANGYTF.